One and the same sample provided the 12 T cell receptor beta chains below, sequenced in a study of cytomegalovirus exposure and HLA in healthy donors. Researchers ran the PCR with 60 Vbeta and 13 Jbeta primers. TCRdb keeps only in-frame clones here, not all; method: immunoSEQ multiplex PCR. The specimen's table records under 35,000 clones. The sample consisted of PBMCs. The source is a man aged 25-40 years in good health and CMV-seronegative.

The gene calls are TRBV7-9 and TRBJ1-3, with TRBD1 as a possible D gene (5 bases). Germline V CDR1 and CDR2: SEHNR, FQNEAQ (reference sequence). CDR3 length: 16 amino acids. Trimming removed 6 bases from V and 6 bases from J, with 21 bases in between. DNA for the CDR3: TGTGCCAGCAGTCGCCAGGGTATATACTTGGAAAACACCATATATTTT. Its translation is CASSRQGIYLENTIYF.

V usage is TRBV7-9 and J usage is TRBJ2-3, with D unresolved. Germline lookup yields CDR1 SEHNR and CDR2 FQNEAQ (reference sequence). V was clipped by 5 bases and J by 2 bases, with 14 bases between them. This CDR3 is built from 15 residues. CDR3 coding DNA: TGTGCCAGCAGCCCGAAAAAGCGCCTCACAGATACGCAGTATTTT. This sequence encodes CASSPKKRLTDTQYF. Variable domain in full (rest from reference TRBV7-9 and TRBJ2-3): DTGVSQNPRHKITKRGQNVTFRCDPISEHNRLYWYRQTLGQGPEFLTYFQNEAQLEKSRLLSDRFSAERPKGSFSTLEIQRTEQGDSAMYLCASSPKKRLTDTQYFGPGTRLTVL.

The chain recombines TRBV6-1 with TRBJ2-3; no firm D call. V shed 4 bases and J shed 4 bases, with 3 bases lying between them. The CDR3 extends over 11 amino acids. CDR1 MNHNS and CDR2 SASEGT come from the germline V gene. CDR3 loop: CASSAADTQYF. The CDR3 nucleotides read TGTGCCAGCAGTGCGGCAGATACGCAGTATTTT.

For the CDR3, the DNA is TGCGCCAGCAGCCCACAGGGGATTGGGAGCAATCAGCCCCAGCATTTT. Protein product: CASSPQGIGSNQPQHF. This chain uses TRBV5-1 with TRBJ1-5, with 7 bases matching TRBD1. CDR1 is SGHRS and CDR2 is YFSETQ in the germline V gene. The junction had 8 bases not matched to a gene; V was cut back by 4 bases and J by 1 base. This CDR3 is 16 amino acids long.

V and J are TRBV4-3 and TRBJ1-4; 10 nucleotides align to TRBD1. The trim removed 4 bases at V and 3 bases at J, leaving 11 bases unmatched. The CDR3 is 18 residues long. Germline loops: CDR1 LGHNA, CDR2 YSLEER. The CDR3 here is CASSPVPQGTGANEKLFF. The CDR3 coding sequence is TGCGCCAGCAGCCCAGTCCCCCAAGGGACAGGGGCTAATGAAAAACTGTTTTTT.

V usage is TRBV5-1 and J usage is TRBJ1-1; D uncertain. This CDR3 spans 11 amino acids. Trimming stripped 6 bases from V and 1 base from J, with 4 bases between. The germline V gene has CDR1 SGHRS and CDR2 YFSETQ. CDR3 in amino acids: CASTENTEAFF. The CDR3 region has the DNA TGCGCCAGCACAGAGAACACTGAAGCTTTCTTT. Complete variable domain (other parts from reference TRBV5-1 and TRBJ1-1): KAGVTQTPRYLIKTRGQQVTLSCSPISGHRSVSWYQQTPGQGLQFLFEYFSETQRNKGNFPGRFSGRQFSNSRSEMNVSTLELGDSALYLCASTENTEAFFGQGTRLTVV.

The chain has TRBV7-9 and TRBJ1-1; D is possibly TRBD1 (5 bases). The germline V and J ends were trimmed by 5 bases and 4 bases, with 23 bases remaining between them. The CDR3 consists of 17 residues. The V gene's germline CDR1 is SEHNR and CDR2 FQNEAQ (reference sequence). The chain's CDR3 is CASSPSQGSTWATEAFF. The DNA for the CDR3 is TGTGCCAGCAGCCCATCGCAGGGCTCTACATGGGCCACTGAAGCTTTCTTT.

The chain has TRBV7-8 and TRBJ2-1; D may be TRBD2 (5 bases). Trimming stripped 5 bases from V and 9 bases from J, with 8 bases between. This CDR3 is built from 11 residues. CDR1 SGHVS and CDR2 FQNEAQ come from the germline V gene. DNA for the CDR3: TGTGCCAGCAGCCCACGGGGTGAGCAGTTCTTC. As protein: CASSPRGEQFF.

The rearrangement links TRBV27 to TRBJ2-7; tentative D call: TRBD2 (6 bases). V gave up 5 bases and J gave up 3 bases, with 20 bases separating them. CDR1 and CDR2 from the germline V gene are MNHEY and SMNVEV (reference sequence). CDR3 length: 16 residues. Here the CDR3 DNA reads TGTGCCAGCAGTCCCTCCCGGGGGTATCGGAACTACGAGCAGTACTTC. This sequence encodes CASSPSRGYRNYEQYF.

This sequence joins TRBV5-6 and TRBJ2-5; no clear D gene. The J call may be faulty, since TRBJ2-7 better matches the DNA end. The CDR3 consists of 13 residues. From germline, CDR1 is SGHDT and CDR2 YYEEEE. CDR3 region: CASSLNPSYEQYF. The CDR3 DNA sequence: TGTGCCAGCAGCTTGAACCCTTCCTACGAGCAGTACTTC.

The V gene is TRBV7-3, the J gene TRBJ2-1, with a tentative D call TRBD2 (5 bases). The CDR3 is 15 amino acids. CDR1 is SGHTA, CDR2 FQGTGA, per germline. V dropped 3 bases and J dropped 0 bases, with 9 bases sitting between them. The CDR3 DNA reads TGTGCCAGCAGCTTCAGCGGCGGCTCCTACAATGAGCAGTTCTTC. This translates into CASSFSGGSYNEQFF.

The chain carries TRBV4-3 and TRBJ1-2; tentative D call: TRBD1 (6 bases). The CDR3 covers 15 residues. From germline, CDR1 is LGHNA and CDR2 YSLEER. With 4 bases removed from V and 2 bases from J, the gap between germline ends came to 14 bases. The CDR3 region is CASSLGGGGNYGYTF. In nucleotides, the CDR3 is TGCGCCAGCAGCCTCGGAGGGGGGGGGAACTATGGCTACACCTTC.